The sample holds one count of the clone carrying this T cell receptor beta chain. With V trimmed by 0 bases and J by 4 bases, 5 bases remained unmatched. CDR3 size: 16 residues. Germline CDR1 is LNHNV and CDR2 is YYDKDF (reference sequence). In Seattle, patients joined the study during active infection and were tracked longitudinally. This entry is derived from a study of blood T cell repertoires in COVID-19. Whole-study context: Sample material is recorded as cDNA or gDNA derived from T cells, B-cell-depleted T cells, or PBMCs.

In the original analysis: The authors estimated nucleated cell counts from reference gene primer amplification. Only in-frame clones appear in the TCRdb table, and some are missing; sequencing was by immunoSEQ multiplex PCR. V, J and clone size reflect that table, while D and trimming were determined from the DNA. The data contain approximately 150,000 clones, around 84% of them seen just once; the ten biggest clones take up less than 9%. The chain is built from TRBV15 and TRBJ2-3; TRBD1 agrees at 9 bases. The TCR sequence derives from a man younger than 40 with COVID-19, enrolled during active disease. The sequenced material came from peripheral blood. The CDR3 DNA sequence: TGTGCCACCAGCAGAGATCCGGGACAGGGAGCAGATACGCAGTATTTT. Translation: CATSRDPGQGADTQYF. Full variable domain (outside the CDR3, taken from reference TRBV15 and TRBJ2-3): DAMVIQNPRYQVTQFGKPVTLSCSQTLNHNVMYWYQQKSSQAPKLLFHYYDKDFNNEADTPDNFQSRRPNTSFCFLDIRSPGLGDTAMYLCATSRDPGQGADTQYFGPGTRLTVL.